This TCR beta chain appears in the sequencing data of a study of early T cells in non-severe SARS-CoV-2 infection. Study context: Chains were unpaired, as sequencing was done on bulk RNA from unsorted whole blood.

Germline V gene lookup returns CDR1 SQVTM and CDR2 ANQGSEA. The V end was cut by 4 bases, the J end by 6 bases, with 9 bases between. The CDR3 sequence is 12 residues long. One entry per CDR3 protein, called by TCRdb with MiXCR from the 5' RACE reads. The sample holds some 76,000 distinct CDR3 sequences, around 15% seen once. This TCR came from an adult who was a healthcare worker with PCR-confirmed SARS-CoV-2 infection or an uninfected control (not recorded which). V and J are TRBV29-1 and TRBJ2-2; D may be TRBD1 (5 bases). Sequenced: whole blood. The CDR3 nucleotides are TGCAGCGTTGCAGGGTACGCCGGGGAGCTGTTTTTT. Translating gives CSVAGYAGELFF.